Listed below are T cell receptor beta chains from one sample, sequenced in a study of CXCR3-negative and CXCR3-positive naive CD8 T cells. After re-calling the 5' RACE reads, TCRdb lists one entry per CDR3 protein, DNA absent. Its table lists roughly 50,000 distinct CDR3 sequences. Sequenced material: naive CXCR3+ CD8+ T cells from blood. Receptors originate from a human donor in good health. Some clones in this sample may be carry-over from other donors' samples. CDR3s include the opening cysteine and the closing phenylalanine or tryptophan. Each record gives: V gene, clone size, J gene, CDR3 protein. Clone size is stated in some rows and not others, as once, few, many or a class when expanded.

TRBV9,.,TRBJ2-2,CASSVDLADLNTGELFF
TRBV20-1,.,TRBJ1-5,CSAGRTGGRNQPQHF
TRBV7-2,.,TRBJ2-7,CASSPWRGGGYEQYF
TRBV7-9,.,TRBJ1-2,CASSTGNVAIMGYTF
TRBV14,.,TRBJ1-6,CANSLLQGSPLHF
TRBV11-2,.,TRBJ1-1,CASSSSTGSATEAFF
TRBV7-9,.,TRBJ2-5,CASSSQLAGDQETQYF
TRBV7-3,.,TRBJ2-2,CASSSGATNTGELFF
TRBV29-1,.,TRBJ2-3,CSGSPRGDADTQYF
TRBV29-1,.,TRBJ2-1,CSVDNPWTGGRSSYNEQFF
TRBV5-6,.,TRBJ1-1,CASSLPWDRNTEAFF
TRBV12-3/TRBV12-4,.,TRBJ2-5,CASQLGNQETQYF
TRBV7-6,.,TRBJ2-5,CASSLAGSSKETQYF
TRBV6-5,.,TRBJ2-7,CASRPREGLFYEQYF
TRBV7-9,.,TRBJ2-3,CASSNDGQLSTDTQYF
TRBV20-1,medium-sized,TRBJ2-1,CSARLGDVEQFF
TRBV12-3/TRBV12-4,.,TRBJ1-2,CASSFPGLYGYTF
TRBV7-9,.,TRBJ1-2,CASSLSLNWGYTF
TRBV7-6,.,TRBJ2-7,CASSLSDYEQYF
TRBV12-3/TRBV12-4,.,TRBJ2-2,CASRPGTGNTGELFF
TRBV28,.,TRBJ2-7,CASTLEDRGETQYF
TRBV5-1,.,TRBJ2-7,CASSLSWGEQYF
TRBV20-1,.,TRBJ2-3,CSAREEQVPDTQYF
TRBV29-1,.,TRBJ2-1,CSVGRGSYNEQFF
TRBV25-1,.,TRBJ1-2,CASSDRPAVSGYTF
TRBV19,.,TRBJ1-2,CASSRNPGTGAPYGYTF
TRBV29-1,.,TRBJ2-5,CSVENWGTQYF
TRBV29-1,.,TRBJ1-2,CSVPPQGHYGYTF
TRBV9,.,TRBJ2-7,CASSAEDRPSYEQYF
TRBV14,.,TRBJ2-7,CASSQWGDSYEQYF
TRBV29-1,.,TRBJ2-7,CSVEFTGANVYEQYF
TRBV9,.,TRBJ2-7,CASSVSSEGVDEQYF